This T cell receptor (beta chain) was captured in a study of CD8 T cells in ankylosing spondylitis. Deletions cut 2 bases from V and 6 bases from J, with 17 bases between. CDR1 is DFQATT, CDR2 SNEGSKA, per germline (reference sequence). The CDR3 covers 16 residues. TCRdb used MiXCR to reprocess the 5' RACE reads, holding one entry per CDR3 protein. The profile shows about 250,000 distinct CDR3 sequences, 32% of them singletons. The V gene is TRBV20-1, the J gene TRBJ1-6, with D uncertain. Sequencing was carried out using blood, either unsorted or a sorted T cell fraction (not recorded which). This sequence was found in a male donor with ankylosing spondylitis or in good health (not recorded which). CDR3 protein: CSARPKLGQINSPLHF. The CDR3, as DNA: TGCAGTGCTAGACCTAAATTAGGGCAGATTAATTCACCCCTCCACTTT.